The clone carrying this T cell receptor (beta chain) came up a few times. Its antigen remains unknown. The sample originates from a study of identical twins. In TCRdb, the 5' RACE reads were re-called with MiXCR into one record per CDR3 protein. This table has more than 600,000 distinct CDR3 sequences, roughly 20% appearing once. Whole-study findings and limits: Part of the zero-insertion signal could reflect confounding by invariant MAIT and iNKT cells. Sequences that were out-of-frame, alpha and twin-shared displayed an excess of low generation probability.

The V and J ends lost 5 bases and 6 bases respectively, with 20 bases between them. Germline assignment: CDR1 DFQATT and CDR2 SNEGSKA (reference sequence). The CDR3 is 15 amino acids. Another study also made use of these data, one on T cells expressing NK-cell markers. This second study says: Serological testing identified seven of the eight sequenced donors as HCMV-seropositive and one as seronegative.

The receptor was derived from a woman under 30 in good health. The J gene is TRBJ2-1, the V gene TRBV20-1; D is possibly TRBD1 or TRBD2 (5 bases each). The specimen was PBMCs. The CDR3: CSAYRPGRRPNEQFF. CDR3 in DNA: TGCAGTGCTTACCGCCCGGGACGACGTCCCAATGAGCAGTTCTTC.